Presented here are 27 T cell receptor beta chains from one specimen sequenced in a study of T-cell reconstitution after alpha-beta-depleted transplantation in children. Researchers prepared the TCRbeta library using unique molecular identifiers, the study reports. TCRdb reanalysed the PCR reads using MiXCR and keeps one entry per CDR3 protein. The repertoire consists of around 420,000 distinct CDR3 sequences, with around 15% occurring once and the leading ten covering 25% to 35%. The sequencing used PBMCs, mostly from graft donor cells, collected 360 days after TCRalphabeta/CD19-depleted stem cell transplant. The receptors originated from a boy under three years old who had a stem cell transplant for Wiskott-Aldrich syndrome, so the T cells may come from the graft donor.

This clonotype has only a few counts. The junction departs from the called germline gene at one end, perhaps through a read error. The CDR3 coding sequence is TGTTCCAGCAGACACACAGGGTTCACTGAAGCTTTCTTT. It is translated as CSSRHTGFTEAFF. The V gene is TRBV28, the J gene TRBJ1-1, with a weak D call TRBD1 (6 bases). Germline CDR1 MDHEN, CDR2 SYDVKM. The CDR3 spans 13 residues.

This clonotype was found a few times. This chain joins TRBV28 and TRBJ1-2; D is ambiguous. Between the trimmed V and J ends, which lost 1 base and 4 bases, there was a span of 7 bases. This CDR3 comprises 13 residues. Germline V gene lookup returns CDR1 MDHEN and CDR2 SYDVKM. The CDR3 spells CASSLLGLYGYTF. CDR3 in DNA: TGTGCCAGCAGTTTATTAGGGCTCTATGGCTACACCTTC.

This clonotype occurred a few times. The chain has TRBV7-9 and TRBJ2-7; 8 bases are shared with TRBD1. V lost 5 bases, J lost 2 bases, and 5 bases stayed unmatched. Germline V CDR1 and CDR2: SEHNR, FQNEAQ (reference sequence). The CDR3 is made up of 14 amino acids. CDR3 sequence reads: CASSPRQGTYEQYF. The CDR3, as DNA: TGTGCCAGCAGCCCACGACAGGGGACCTACGAGCAGTACTTC.

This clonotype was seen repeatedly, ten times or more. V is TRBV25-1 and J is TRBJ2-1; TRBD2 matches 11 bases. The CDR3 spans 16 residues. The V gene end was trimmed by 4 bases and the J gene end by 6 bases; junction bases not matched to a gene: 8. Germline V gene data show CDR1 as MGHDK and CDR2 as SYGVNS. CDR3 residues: CASSVLAGGLGNEQFF. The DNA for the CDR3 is TGTGCCAGCAGTGTGTTAGCGGGGGGGCTCGGCAATGAGCAGTTCTTC.

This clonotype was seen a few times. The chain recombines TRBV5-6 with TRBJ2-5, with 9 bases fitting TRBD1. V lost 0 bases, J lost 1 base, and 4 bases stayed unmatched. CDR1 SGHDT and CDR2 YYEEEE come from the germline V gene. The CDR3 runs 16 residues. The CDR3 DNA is TGTGCCAGCAGCTTGGTGGGACAGGGCCTCCAAGAGACCCAGTACTTC. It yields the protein CASSLVGQGLQETQYF.

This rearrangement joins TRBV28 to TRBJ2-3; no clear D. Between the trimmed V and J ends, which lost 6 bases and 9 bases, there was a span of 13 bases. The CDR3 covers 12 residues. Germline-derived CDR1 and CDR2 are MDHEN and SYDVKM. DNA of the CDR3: TGTGCCAGCAGCCTACCCGCTGGGACGCAGTATTTT. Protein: CASSLPAGTQYF.

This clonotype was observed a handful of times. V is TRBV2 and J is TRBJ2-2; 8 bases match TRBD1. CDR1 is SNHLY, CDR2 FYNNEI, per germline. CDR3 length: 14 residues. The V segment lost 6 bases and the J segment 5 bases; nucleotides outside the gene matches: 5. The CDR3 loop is CASRGTGLTGELFF. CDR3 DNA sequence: TGTGCCAGCAGAGGGACAGGTTTAACCGGGGAGCTGTTTTTT.

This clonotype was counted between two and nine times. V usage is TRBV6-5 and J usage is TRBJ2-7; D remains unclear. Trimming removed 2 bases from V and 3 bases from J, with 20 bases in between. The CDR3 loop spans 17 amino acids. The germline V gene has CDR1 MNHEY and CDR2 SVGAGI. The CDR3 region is CASSYRFRLSGDYEQYF. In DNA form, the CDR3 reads TGTGCCAGCAGTTACCGTTTTCGTTTGTCAGGCGACTACGAGCAGTACTTC.

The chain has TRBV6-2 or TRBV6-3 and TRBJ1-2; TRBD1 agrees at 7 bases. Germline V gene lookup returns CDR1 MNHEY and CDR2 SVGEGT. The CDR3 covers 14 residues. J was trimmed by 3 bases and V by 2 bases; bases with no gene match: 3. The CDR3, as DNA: TGTGCCAGCAGTTACCAGGGGGAGCACTATGGCTACACCTTC. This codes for CASSYQGEHYGYTF.

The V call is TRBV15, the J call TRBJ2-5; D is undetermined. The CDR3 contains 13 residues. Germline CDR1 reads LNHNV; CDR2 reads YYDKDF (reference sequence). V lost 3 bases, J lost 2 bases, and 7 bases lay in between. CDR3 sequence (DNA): TGTGCCACCAGCAGGACGAGGCAAGAGACCCAGTACTTC. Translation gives CATSRTRQETQYF.

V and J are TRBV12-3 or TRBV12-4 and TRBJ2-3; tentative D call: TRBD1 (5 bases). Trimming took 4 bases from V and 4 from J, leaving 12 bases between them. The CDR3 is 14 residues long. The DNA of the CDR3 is TGTGCCAGCAGTTACCGAGACAGTGCAGATACGCAGTATTTT. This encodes CASSYRDSADTQYF.

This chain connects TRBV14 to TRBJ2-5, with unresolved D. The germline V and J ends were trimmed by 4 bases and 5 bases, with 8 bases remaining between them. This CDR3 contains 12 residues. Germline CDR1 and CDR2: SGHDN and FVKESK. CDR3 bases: TGTGCCAGCAGCCGGTTTATGGAGACCCAGTACTTC. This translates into CASSRFMETQYF.

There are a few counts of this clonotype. DNA for the CDR3: TGTGCCAGCAGGGGTAGCGGGGGTGAGACCCAGTACTTC. Translating gives CASRGSGGETQYF. J is TRBJ2-5 and V is TRBV2; TRBD2 matches 9 bases. Germline V gene sequence: CDR1 SNHLY, CDR2 FYNNEI. V shed 6 bases, J shed 5 bases, and the junction held 4 bases outside the gene matches. This CDR3 is built from 13 residues.

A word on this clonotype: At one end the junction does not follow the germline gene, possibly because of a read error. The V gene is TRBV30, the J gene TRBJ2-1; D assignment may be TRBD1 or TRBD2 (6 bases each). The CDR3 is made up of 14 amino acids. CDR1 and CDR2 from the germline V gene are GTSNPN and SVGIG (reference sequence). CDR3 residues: CAQSPGALQREQLF. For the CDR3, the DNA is TGTGCACAAAGTCCGGGGGCACTACAACGGGAGCAGCTCTTC.

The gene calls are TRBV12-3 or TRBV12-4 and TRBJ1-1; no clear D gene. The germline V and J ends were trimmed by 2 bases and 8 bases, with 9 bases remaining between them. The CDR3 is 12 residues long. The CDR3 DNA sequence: TGTGCCAGCAGTTTATTCGGCAGGGAAGCTTTCTTT. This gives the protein CASSLFGREAFF.

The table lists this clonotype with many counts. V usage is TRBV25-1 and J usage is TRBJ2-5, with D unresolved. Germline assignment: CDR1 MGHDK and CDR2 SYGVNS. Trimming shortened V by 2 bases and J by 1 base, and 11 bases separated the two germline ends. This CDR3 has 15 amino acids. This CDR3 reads CASSEPRAFQETQYF. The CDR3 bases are TGTGCCAGCAGTGAACCCCGGGCCTTCCAAGAGACCCAGTACTTC.

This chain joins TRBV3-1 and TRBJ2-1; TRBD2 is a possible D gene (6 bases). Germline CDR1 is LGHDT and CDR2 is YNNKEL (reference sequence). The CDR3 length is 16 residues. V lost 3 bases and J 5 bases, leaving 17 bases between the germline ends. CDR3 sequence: CASSQMLRGGNNEQFF. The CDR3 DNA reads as TGTGCCAGCAGCCAGATGCTGAGGGGCGGGAACAATGAGCAGTTCTTC.

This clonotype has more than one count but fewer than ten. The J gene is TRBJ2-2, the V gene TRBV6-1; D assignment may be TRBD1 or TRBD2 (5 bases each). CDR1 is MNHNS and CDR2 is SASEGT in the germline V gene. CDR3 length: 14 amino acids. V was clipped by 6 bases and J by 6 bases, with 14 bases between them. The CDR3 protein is CASRIPQGPGELFF. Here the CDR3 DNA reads TGTGCCAGCAGGATCCCCCAGGGACCCGGGGAGCTGTTTTTT.

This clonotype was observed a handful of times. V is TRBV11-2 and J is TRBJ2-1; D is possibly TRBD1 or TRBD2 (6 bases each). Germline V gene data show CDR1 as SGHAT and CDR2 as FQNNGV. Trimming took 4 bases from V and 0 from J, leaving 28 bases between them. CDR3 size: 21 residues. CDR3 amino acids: CASSYPRGTILVVSSYNEQFF. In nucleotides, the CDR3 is TGTGCCAGCAGCTACCCCCGGGGGACAATACTAGTCGTGAGCTCCTACAATGAGCAGTTCTTC.

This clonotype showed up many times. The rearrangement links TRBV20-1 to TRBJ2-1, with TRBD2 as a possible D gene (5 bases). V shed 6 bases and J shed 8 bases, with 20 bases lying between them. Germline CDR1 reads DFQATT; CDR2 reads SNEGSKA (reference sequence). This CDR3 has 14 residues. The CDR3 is CSATFQLVSHEQFF. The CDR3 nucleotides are TGCAGTGCCACCTTTCAACTAGTCTCCCATGAGCAGTTCTTC.

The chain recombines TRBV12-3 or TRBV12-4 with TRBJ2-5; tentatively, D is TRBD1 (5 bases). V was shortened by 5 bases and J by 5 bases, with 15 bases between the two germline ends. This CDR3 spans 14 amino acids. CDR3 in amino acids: CASSPGQGSETQYF. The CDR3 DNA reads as TGTGCCAGCAGTCCGGGTCAGGGAAGTGAGACCCAGTACTTC.

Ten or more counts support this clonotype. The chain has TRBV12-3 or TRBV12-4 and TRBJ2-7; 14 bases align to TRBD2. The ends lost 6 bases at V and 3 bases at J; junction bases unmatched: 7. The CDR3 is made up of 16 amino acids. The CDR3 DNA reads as TGTGCCAGCAGCTCCCCGGGACTAGCGGGGGTCTACGAGCAGTACTTC. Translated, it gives CASSSPGLAGVYEQYF.

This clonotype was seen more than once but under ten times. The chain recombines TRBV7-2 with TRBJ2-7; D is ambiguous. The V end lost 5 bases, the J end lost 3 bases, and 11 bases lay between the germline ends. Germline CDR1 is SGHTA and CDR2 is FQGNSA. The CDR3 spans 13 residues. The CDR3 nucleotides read TGTGCCAGCAGCCCGAGCTTTGTCTACGAGCAGTACTTC. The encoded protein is CASSPSFVYEQYF.

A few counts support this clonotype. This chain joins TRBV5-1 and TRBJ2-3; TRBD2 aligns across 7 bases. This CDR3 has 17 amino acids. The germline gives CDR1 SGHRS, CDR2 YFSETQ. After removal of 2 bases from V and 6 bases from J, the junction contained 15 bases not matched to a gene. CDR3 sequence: CASSFPSRGGPQDTQYF. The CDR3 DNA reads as TGCGCCAGCAGCTTCCCTTCCCGCGGGGGACCTCAGGATACGCAGTATTTT.

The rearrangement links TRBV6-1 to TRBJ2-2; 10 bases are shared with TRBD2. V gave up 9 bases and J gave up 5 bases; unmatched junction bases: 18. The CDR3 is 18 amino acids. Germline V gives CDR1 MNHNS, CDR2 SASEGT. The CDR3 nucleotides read TGTGCCAGTGCAGCAGGGAGTAAACTAGCGGGAAGTACCGGGGAGCTGTTTTTT. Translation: CASAAGSKLAGSTGELFF.

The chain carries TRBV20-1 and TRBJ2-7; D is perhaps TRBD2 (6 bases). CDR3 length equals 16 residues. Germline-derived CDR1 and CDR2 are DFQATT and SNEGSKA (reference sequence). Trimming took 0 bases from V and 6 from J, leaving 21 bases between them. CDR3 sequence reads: CSARDAPGLTTGEQYF. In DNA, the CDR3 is TGCAGTGCTAGAGATGCCCCGGGACTTACGACCGGCGAGCAGTACTTC.

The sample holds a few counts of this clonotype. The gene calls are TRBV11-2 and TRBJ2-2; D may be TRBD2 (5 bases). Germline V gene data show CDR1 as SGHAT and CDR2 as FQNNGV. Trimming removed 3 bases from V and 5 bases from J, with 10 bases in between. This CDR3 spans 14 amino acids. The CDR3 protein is CASSFGERTGELFF. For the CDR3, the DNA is TGTGCCAGCAGCTTCGGGGAGCGAACCGGGGAGCTGTTTTTT.